This TCR beta chain originates from a study of control samples from healthy donors and cancer patients. The ends were cut back, 5 bases at V and 1 base at J, with 2 bases in the middle. This CDR3 has 12 residues. Germline lookup yields CDR1 WNHNN and CDR2 SYGVQD (reference sequence). The protocol was immunoSEQ multiplex PCR, while the TCRdb copy is restricted to in-frame clones and leaves out a portion. The sample contains 100,000 to 150,000 clones, roughly 90% of which appear only once. Source material: blood. The J gene is TRBJ2-2, the V gene TRBV10-1; the D is unclear. This sequence originates from a man aged 50 to 60 in good health. The CDR3 nucleotides read TGCGCCAGCAGTAAGAACACCGGGGAGCTGTTTTTT. Translated, it gives CASSKNTGELFF.